The TCR beta chain under discussion was sequenced for a study of T cell responses to AZD1222 COVID-19 vaccine. General observations from the study: Increased Spike-specific TCR breadth and depth were observed after two AZD1222 doses. Regions left unmutated in variants are reportedly the target of nearly half of spike-specific TCRs. Among those given AZD1222, only five or six were seropositive at baseline.

The CDR3 runs to 14 residues. Germline CDR1 SNHLY, CDR2 FYNNEI. V gave up 7 bases and J gave up 11 bases, with 22 bases separating them. To note about this clone: Its antigen is as yet unknown.

Repertoires were generated with immunoSEQ multiplex PCR, while TCRdb's copy carries only in-frame clones and drops some. The data show 80,000 to 100,000 clones, more than 90% seen once. This TCR derives from an adult in good health. The rearrangement links TRBV2 to TRBJ2-3, with D tentatively TRBD2 (6 bases). This material consisted of peripheral blood, taken on day 0 of AZD1222 vaccination. As DNA, the CDR3 is TGTGCCAGCACCGACAGCGGGCCTGATTTTGGGCAGTATTTT. Its protein is CASTDSGPDFGQYF. The entire variable domain, with the rest obtained from reference TRBV2 and TRBJ2-3, is as follows: EPEVTQTPSHQVTQMGQEVILRCVPISNHLYFYWYRQILGQKVEFLVSFYNNEISEKSEIFDDQFSVERPDGSNFTLKIRSTKLEDSAMYFCASTDSGPDFGQYFGPGTRLTVL.